This TCR beta chain was found in a study of shared clonotypes between healthy human individuals (dated by TCRdb to the early 2020s). At the level of the whole study: The cohort included a few men and a couple of women between 18 and 49 years of age. Libraries were prepared and TCR repertoires were sequenced by different laboratories using diverse techniques, in order to increase sequencing depth and limit assay-specific biases. For each donor, CD4 naive and CD4 memory were each given three plates, CD8 naive was given two plates, and CD8 memory was given one plate. The study deeply sequenced blood TCR repertoires of five healthy adults to estimate repertoire size and the extent of clonotype sharing between individuals. Between about 0.9 and 10 billion PBMCs per donor were obtained by leukapheresis.

General findings and caveats noted by the study authors: Sampling was restricted to blood, and TCR repertoires in tissue are likely to differ from TCR repertoires in blood. Across a few donors, about 4.5% of naive CD4, over 3% of naive CD8, approximately 2.5% of memory CD4, and 0.4% to 0.45% of memory CD8 clonotypes were shared. Pairwise subsampling led to the expectation that sequencing depth would affect the degree of clonotype sharing among donors. Naive subsets generally had larger estimated clonotype richness than memory subsets. The genetic and exposure-history diversity represented was limited by the small number of donors. Higher generation probabilities were observed for clonotypes shared by all four sorted-subset donors than for non-shared clonotypes. Rarefaction of sorted-subset datasets indicated incomplete sequencing despite the large sequencing depth.

CDR1 and CDR2 were assigned from the germline V gene as SGHAT and FQNNGV. The junction shows trimming of 1 base on V and 1 base on J, and the gene matches do not reach 4 bases of it. The CDR3, cysteine through phenylalanine, is 16 amino acids long. Only the CDR3 region is kept as DNA, spanning 48 bases read in frame from base 1. Using the deep immunoSEQ assay, multiplex PCR amplified TCR CDR3 regions from genomic DNA. For each cell subset, the extracted genomic DNA was distributed evenly across all wells of several immunoSEQ 96-well plates, and each plate served as one replicate. Each replicate PCR for sorted subsets received approximately 220 ng genomic DNA, equal to about 30,000 T cell genomes. Purified libraries were measured with a Qubit 3.0 fluorometer, size-checked on a Bioanalyzer 2100, and measured again with the KAPA Library Quantification kit. Each immunoSEQ 96-well plate was sequenced on its own single-read 150-cycle Illumina NextSeq 550 flow cell. The authors' pipeline ran thus. Because the immunoSEQ output held only junctional sequences and lacked quality scores, the filtering could not match the filtering applied to full-length reads. Sequences were annotated with PyIR, a Python wrapper for IgBLAST v1.9, and V/J genes and CDR3 were assigned using IMGT germline references. Reads were removed for weak V/J assignments (E-value above 1e-6), missing CDR3, stop codons, out-of-frame junctions, or ambiguous translated residues. V3J clonotypes were defined as sequences sharing an identical inferred V gene, J gene, and CDR3 amino acid sequence. Percentage overlap between repertoires was computed as shared unique clonotypes divided by the size of the smaller repertoire. Repertoire richness was assessed with RTK rarefaction, the Chao1 estimator, and Recon v2.1 estimates of unobserved clonotypes. For all TCRbeta clonotypes obtained by the gDNA method from a handful of donors, generation probabilities were computed with OLGA. As stored in TCRdb, this immuneACCESS dataset retains in-frame rearrangements with V and J assigned. A fraction of the clones does not appear; measured against another copy, unresolved V genes explain less than half of the discrepancy, and the remainder lacks a known reason. V and J calls and clone size come straight from that table; D and trimming were deduced from the DNA. The sample table holds 2.3 million or so clones, of which 85% to 95% were seen once. The ten top clones hold 0.35% to 0.5% of the sample.

Healthy HIV-negative adults with no recently reported acute infections or vaccinations were included as donors. Every donor was a Caucasian adult residing in Nashville, Tennessee, USA. CD4+ T cells were enriched by magnetic negative selection; naive cells were then positively selected on CD45RA, and the negative fraction formed the memory subset. Blood was collected by leukapheresis, and PBMCs were isolated by Ficoll-Histopaque density gradient centrifugation and then cryopreserved in liquid nitrogen vapor phase. Analytical flow cytometry was used to check the purity and quantity of each magnetically sorted T cell population. Genomic DNA was isolated from every sorted fraction and measured by UV absorbance on a Nanodrop 2000c. On this clone itself: There is no known antigen for this receptor. Base-call qualities are not available, and no considerably larger clone is one nucleotide away.

The rearranged segments are TRBV11-2 and TRBJ2-1; the junction holds 7 bases that match TRBD1. The sequence was obtained from a man in his late teens or twenties in good health. Some clones in this sample may be carry-over from other donors' samples. The specimen was naive CD4+ T cells from PBMCs. According to the study, the label for this sample's cell subset or site signals: CD45RA+ positively selected. The nucleotides read TGTGCCAGCAGCTTAGGACAGGGTAGGTCCTACAATGAGCAGTTCTTC. Its amino acids are CASSLGQGRSYNEQFF. Where the CDR3 stops, the reference TRBV11-2 and TRBJ2-1 genes take over; the full variable domain is EAGVAQSPRYKIIEKRQSVAFWCNPISGHATLYWYQQILGQGPKLLIQFQNNGVVDDSQLPKDRFSAERLKGVDSTLKIQPAKLEDSAVYLCASSLGQGRSYNEQFFGPGTRLTVL.